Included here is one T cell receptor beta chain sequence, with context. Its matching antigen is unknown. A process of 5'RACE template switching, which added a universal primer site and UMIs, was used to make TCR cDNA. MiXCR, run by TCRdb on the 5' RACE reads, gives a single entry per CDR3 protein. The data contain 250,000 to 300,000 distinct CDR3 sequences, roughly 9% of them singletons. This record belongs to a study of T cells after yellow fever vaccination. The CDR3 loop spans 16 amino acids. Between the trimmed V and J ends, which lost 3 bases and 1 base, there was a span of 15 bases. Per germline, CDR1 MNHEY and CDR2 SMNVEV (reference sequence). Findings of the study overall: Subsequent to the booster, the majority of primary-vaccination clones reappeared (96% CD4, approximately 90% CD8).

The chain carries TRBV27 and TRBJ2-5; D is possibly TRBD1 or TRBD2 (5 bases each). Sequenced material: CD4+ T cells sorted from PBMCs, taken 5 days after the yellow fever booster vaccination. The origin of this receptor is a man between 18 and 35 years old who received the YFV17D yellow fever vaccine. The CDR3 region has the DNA TGTGCCAGCAGTTTGGGGTTTGCGAGGGGCCAAGAGACCCAGTACTTC. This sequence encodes CASSLGFARGQETQYF.